This is a list of T cell receptor beta chains from one sample in a study of cytomegalovirus exposure and HLA in healthy donors. Profiling relied on immunoSEQ multiplex PCR, and the TCRdb table lists in-frame clones only, not all of them. The sample holds more than 150,000 clones; around 81% are singletons and the top ten take approximately 2.9%. Sequenced sample: PBMCs. The source of these receptors is a woman younger than 30 in good health and CMV-seropositive. Both conserved end residues are part of each CDR3. A D gene is named only where the DNA matches it firmly. For some rows the clone size is stated as once, few or many, or as a class when expanded; others skip it.

size,D,J,V,DNA,CDR3
.,TRBD2,TRBJ2-5,TRBV4-1,TGCGCCAGCAGCCCTCGCCGGGCGCGGGGGCAAGAGACCCAGTACTTC,CASSPRRARGQETQYF
.,.,TRBJ2-5,TRBV18,TGTGCCAGCTCACCCGGGGGTTCGGAGACCCAGTACTTC,CASSPGGSETQYF
.,.,TRBJ1-2,TRBV2,TGTGCCAGCATGGAGTCACCTAACTATGGCTACACCTTC,CASMESPNYGYTF
.,.,TRBJ2-2,TRBV28,TGTGCCAGCAGTCCCCTGAACGGGGCCGGGGAGCTGTTTTTT,CASSPLNGAGELFF
.,.,TRBJ2-7,TRBV16,TGTGCCAGCAGCCAACTTGGTGGGGGCCCGGACGAGCAGTACTTC,CASSQLGGGPDEQYF
.,.,TRBJ1-2,TRBV29-1,TGCAGCGTTGACTCGGGGGGGCGAGGCTACACCTTC,CSVDSGGRGYTF
.,.,TRBJ1-4,TRBV4-1,TGCGCCAGCAGCCAAGAGGGGGCCGCCCAGGGCACACTGTTTTTT,CASSQEGAAQGTLFF
.,TRBD1,TRBJ1-4,TRBV2,TGTGCCAGCAGTGCGGCGGGACAGGGAGAAGAAAAACTGTTTTTT,CASSAAGQGEEKLFF
.,.,TRBJ1-1,TRBV2,TGTGCCAGCAGTTACAAACAGGGCGGAATGAACACTGAAGCTTTCTTT,CASSYKQGGMNTEAFF
once,.,TRBJ1-5,TRBV5-5,TGTGCCAGCAGTTACCTGTGGGGAGACCAGCCCCAGCATTTT,CASSYLWGDQPQHF
.,TRBD2,TRBJ2-5,TRBV7-9,TGTGCCACCCATAGCGGGGGCGCGGGGGAGACCCAGTACTTC,CATHSGGAGETQYF
.,.,TRBJ1-1,TRBV2,TGTGCCAGCTCCCTGGGACATACGAACACTGAAGCTTTCTTT,CASSLGHTNTEAFF
.,.,TRBJ2-3,TRBV25-1,TGTGCCAGCAGTGAACGGTGGGGGGAGAACACAGATACGCAGTATTTT,CASSERWGENTDTQYF
.,.,TRBJ1-1,TRBV18,TGTGCCAGCTCAACCCTACAGCTACTGAACACTGAAGCTTTCTTT,CASSTLQLLNTEAFF
.,TRBD1,TRBJ2-7,TRBV4-1,TGCGCCAGCAGTTCCCGACTCGACAGGGGAGGTACCGGGAACGAGCAGTACTTC,CASSSRLDRGGTGNEQYF
.,TRBD2,TRBJ2-3,TRBV19,TGTGCCAGTAGTCCGGGGGGGAGTACGCAGTATTTT,CASSPGGSTQYF
.,.,TRBJ2-7,TRBV10-1,TGCGCCAGCAGTAACCAGAGGACCTACGAGCAGTACTTC,CASSNQRTYEQYF
.,TRBD1,TRBJ1-2,TRBV6-5,TGTGCCAGCAGTTACTGGAGACAGGGTAATGGCTACACCTTC,CASSYWRQGNGYTF
.,.,TRBJ1-4,TRBV9,TGTGCCAGCAGCTCCGACATAACAACTAATGAAAAACTGTTTTTT,CASSSDITTNEKLFF
.,TRBD2,TRBJ2-1,TRBV7-9,TGTGCCAGCAGCTTGGTAGCGGGGGTTCGGGCCTACAATGAGCAGTTCTTC,CASSLVAGVRAYNEQFF
.,.,TRBJ1-1,TRBV5-1,TGCGCCAGCAGTCATCATGGCGGGGTAGGTGAAGCTTTCTTT,CASSHHGGVGEAFF
once,.,TRBJ1-4,TRBV5-6,TGTGCCAGTAACGACAGAGTTAATGAAAAACTGTTTTTT,CASNDRVNEKLFF
.,TRBD2,TRBJ2-7,TRBV7-3,TGTGCCAGCAGCTTAATCAGTGGCGGGGGCTACGAGCAGTACTTC,CASSLISGGGYEQYF
.,TRBD2,TRBJ2-5,TRBV11-2,TGTGCCAGCAGGAGGCCGGGACTAGCGGGGGGGCGGGAGACCCAGTACTTC,CASRRPGLAGGRETQYF
.,TRBD2,TRBJ2-1,TRBV23-1,TGCGCCAGCAGTCACCGAATACTAGCGGGGGGTAACAATGAGCAGTTCTTC,CASSHRILAGGNNEQFF
.,.,TRBJ1-1,TRBV14,TGTGCCAGCAGCCAAGTGAGAGGGGGCACTGAAGCTTTCTTT,CASSQVRGGTEAFF
.,.,TRBJ2-3,TRBV5-1,TGCGCCAGCAGTTTGGGCGGACTGAGCACAGATACGCAGTATTTT,CASSLGGLSTDTQYF
.,.,TRBJ2-1,TRBV6-1,TGTGCCAGCAGCGACTTTCGCAATGAGCAGTTCTTC,CASSDFRNEQFF
.,TRBD1,TRBJ2-3,TRBV7-2,TGTGCCAGCAGCCGAAGGGACAGGGTCACAGATACGCAGTATTTT,CASSRRDRVTDTQYF
few,TRBD2,TRBJ2-3,TRBV10-1,TGCGCCAGCAGTGATCCGACTAGCGGCACAGATACGCAGTATTTT,CASSDPTSGTDTQYF
.,.,TRBJ1-2,TRBV6-1,TGTGCCAGCAGAGCCGTAGGAGAGGCATATGGCTACACCTTC,CASRAVGEAYGYTF
.,.,TRBJ2-2,TRBV6-5,TGTGCCAGCAGTGACCGGGGAGCCGACGGGGAGCTGTTTTTT,CASSDRGADGELFF
once,TRBD1,TRBJ1-6,TRBV6-1,TGTGCCAGCAGTGAGACAGGGGGCTATAATTCACCCCTCCACTTT,CASSETGGYNSPLHF
few,TRBD2,TRBJ2-7,TRBV13,TGTGCCAGCAGCTTAGGCCAGCGGGGGACCCCCTACGAGCAGTACTTC,CASSLGQRGTPYEQYF
.,.,TRBJ1-1,TRBV15,TGTGCCACCAGCAGAGGGTGGGGGGGGAACACTGAAGCTTTCTTT,CATSRGWGGNTEAFF
.,.,TRBJ2-3,TRBV5-1,TGCGCCAGCAGCTTGTCCGGGCGGGGCCCCACAGATACGCAGTATTTT,CASSLSGRGPTDTQYF
few,TRBD1,TRBJ1-1,TRBV5-6,TGTGCCAGCAGCACGACAGGGGCTTTCTTAGCTTTCTTT,CASSTTGAFLAFF
.,.,TRBJ2-7,TRBV29-1,TGCAGCGCCCGACAGGATGCCTCCTACGAGCAGTACTTC,CSARQDASYEQYF
.,.,TRBJ2-7,TRBV4-2,TGTGCCAGCAGCCAATCGGGTTCCAATTCCTACGAGCAGTACTTC,CASSQSGSNSYEQYF
.,.,TRBJ2-1,TRBV7-9,TGTGCCAGCCATAGCAATGAGCAGTTCTTC,CASHSNEQFF